Described below is a single T cell receptor (beta chain) sequence and its context. It lacks a known antigen. A much larger clone lies a single base off, so this may be a read error. Including the terminal cysteine and phenylalanine, the CDR3 comprises 12 residues. Here the CDR3 DNA is all that survives: 36 bases in frame from base 1. Trimming at the junction amounts to 3 bases on V and 6 bases on J, and the germline ends lie 9 bases apart. CDR1 is given as MNHEY and CDR2 as SMNVEV, both from the germline V gene (reference sequence). The sample's time point, from its label and the paper: 12 months on ibrutinib. For TCR beta library preparation, approximately 2 micrograms of genomic DNA were isolated from cryopreserved PBMCs. High-throughput TCR beta sequencing was performed on longitudinal blood samples from CLL patients receiving ibrutinib monotherapy. Patients were enrolled in a phase 2 open-label single-center ibrutinib monotherapy trial.

On a MiSeq, deep resolution sequencing aimed for a depth between 1 in 1 million and 1 in 200,000 T cells, with each clonotype covered approximately 9.2x on average. The immunoSEQ hsTCRB Kit was used to generate the TCR beta libraries. The original methods were these. ImmunoSEQ Data Assistant and ImmunoSEQ Analyzer were used for data analysis, and V, D and J genes were assigned according to IMGT definitions. Clonality was computed as one minus normalized Shannon entropy of productive rearrangement frequencies, ranging from 0 to 1. Only overrepresented clonotypes making up at least 0.05% of each patient's repertoire were included in the public clonotype analysis. Approximately 13 age-matched healthy donor repertoires from immuneACCESS served as clonality controls. TCRdb mirrors the immuneACCESS table, restricted to in-frame sequences. Some clones are absent from its copies; in checked studies, under half trace to an unresolved V gene, and the reason for the others is unknown. The D gene and trimming were derived from the DNA, and the V and J assignments and clone size from that table. The sample profile shows more than 50,000 clones; approximately 54% of them were found once. The ten largest clones represent 14% to 15% of the sample.

This sample was taken from a study of cytotoxic CD8 clonotypes in ibrutinib-treated CLL (dated by TCRdb to the early 2020s). Background on the whole study: The cohort included some 14 treatment-naive and approximately eleven relapsed/refractory patients; around 18 were IGHV unmutated. Samples at response were collected after a median of about twelve months of treatment, with a range of about 6 to 40 months. On average, each sample yielded about 260,000 productive templates and about 94,000 productive rearrangements. Partial responses were observed in 24 patients and complete responses in 2; after a median follow-up of around 68 months, remission was maintained in roughly 15 patients and progression was observed in some twelve. Longitudinal samples were available for about 30% of the 86 trial participants. Patients were still on ibrutinib when every remission and progressive disease sample was collected. Cryopreserved peripheral blood mononuclear cells were obtained before treatment, at response, and at either sustained remission or disease progression.

What the authors observed across the whole study: At baseline, clonality was higher than in age-matched healthy donors and showed a strong correlation with circulating CD8+ T-cell counts. Clonality increased at ibrutinib response, stayed stable in sustained remission, and fell back toward baseline at progression. Public clonotypes were rare and either shrank or stayed stable during treatment, and the rise in clonality at ibrutinib response reflected expansion of private clonotypes. Lymph node repertoires were not examined, and the timing of sampling was not matched between patients in sustained remission and those whose disease progressed.

This TCR was sampled from a human donor with chronic lymphocytic leukemia. The chain uses TRBV27 and TRBJ2-7; the D region possibly corresponds to TRBD2 (6 bases align). The sequencing used PBMCs, collected after 12 months of ibrutinib treatment. In nucleotide form, the sequence is TGTGCCAGCAGTTTTCAGGGAGGCGAGCAGTACTTC. Translation gives CASSFQGGEQYF.